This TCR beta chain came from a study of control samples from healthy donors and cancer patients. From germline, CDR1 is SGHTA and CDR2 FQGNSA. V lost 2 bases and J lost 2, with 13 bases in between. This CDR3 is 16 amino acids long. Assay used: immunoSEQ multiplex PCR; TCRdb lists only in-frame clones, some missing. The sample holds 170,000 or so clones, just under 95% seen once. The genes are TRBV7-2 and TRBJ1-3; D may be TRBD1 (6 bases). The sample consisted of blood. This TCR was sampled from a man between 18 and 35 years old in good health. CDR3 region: CASSLLGGPAGNTIYF. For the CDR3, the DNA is TGTGCCAGCAGCTTATTAGGGGGGCCGGCTGGAAACACCATATATTTT.